One TCR beta chain is described in this entry. Its antigen remains unknown. This sample is part of a study of T cell responses to AZD1222 COVID-19 vaccine. General study points: The study identified only five to seven AZD1222 recipients as seropositive at baseline.

Libraries were prepared by immunoSEQ multiplex PCR; TCRdb keeps only in-frame clonotypes and omits some of them. The table includes 110,000 to 150,000 clones, roughly 88% detected once. CDR3 length: 14 amino acids. In germline, CDR1 is MNHNY, CDR2 SVGAGI (reference sequence). V was clipped by 0 bases and J by 4 bases, with 7 bases between them. Pooled samples include second doses given at about 4 or 12 weeks. The source of this sequence is an adult who received the AZD1222 COVID-19 vaccine. Sequences were derived from peripheral blood, sampled 28 days after the second AZD1222 dose. The chain uses TRBV6-6 and TRBJ2-1; no clear D gene. CDR3 DNA: TGTGCCAGCAGTTACTCGGCCGGTTACAATGAGCAGTTCTTC. This encodes CASSYSAGYNEQFF.